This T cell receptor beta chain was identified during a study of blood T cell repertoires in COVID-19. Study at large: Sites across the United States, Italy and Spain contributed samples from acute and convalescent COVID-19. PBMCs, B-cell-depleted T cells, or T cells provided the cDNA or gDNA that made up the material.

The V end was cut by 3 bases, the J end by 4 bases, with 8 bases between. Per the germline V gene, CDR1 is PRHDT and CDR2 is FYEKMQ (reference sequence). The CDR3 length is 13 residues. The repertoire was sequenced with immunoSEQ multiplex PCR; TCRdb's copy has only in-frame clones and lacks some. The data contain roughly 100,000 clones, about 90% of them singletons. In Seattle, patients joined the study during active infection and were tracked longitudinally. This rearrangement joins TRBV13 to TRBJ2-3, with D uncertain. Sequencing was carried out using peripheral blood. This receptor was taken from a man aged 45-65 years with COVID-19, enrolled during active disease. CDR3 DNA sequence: TGTGCCAGCAGCTTTGACTTCGCAGATACGCAGTATTTT. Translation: CASSFDFADTQYF.